One sample yielded the 26 T cell receptor beta chains listed below, sequenced in a study of blood T cell repertoires in COVID-19. TCRdb keeps only in-frame clones here, not all; method: immunoSEQ multiplex PCR. This table holds 100,000 or so clones, approximately 90% found once. Sequenced sample: peripheral blood. The source of these receptors is a human donor with active COVID-19. The donor label of this sample is uncertain.

This rearrangement joins TRBV19 to TRBJ1-2; 7 bases fit TRBD1. The CDR3 extends over 18 amino acids. Germline V lookup: CDR1 LNHDA, CDR2 SQIVND (reference sequence). The J segment lost 5 bases and the V segment lost 8 bases, leaving 23 bases of the junction unmatched. CDR3 sequence reads: CASEPKRGRTTFGYGYTF. DNA of the CDR3: TGTGCCAGTGAGCCGAAGAGGGGGCGAACGACTTTCGGTTATGGCTACACCTTC.

This chain uses TRBV2 with TRBJ1-5; D remains unclear. The CDR3 sequence is 14 residues long. Per germline, CDR1 SNHLY and CDR2 FYNNEI. Trimming stripped 3 bases from V and 6 bases from J, with 12 bases between. The CDR3 loop reads CASSDEAEGQPQHF. CDR3 DNA sequence: TGTGCCAGCAGTGATGAGGCAGAAGGTCAGCCCCAGCATTTT.

The rearrangement links TRBV6-6 to TRBJ1-1; D gene unclear. From germline, CDR1 is MNHNY and CDR2 SVGAGI (reference sequence). The CDR3 sequence is 14 residues long. V was shortened by 5 bases and J by 5 bases, with 15 bases between the two germline ends. The CDR3 is CASSHLPQNTEAFF. DNA of the CDR3: TGTGCCAGCAGTCACTTACCACAAAATACTGAAGCTTTCTTT.

This clone was detected a few times. The V call is TRBV27, the J call TRBJ2-3; the D gene is possibly TRBD2 (5 bases). The CDR3 extends over 14 amino acids. Germline V CDR1 and CDR2: MNHEY, SMNVEV (reference sequence). The V gene lost 1 base and the J gene lost 5 bases, with 10 bases spanning the gap. CDR3 protein: CASSLLAREDTQYF. CDR3 nucleotides: TGTGCCAGCAGTTTATTGGCCCGGGAAGATACGCAGTATTTT.

V usage is TRBV9 and J usage is TRBJ2-1, with D perhaps TRBD1 (6 bases). V lost 3 bases and J 7 bases, leaving 17 bases between the germline ends. Germline V CDR1 and CDR2: SGDLS, YYNGEE. The CDR3 has 15 amino acids. The CDR3 DNA sequence: TGTGCCAGCAGCGATGCCCCCAGGGGACGGAATGAGCAGTTCTTC. It codes for CASSDAPRGRNEQFF. The complete variable domain, with remaining parts taken from reference TRBV9 and TRBJ2-1, reads DSGVTQTPKHLITATGQRVTLRCSPRSGDLSVYWYQQSLDQGLQFLIQYYNGEERAKGNILERFSAQQFPDLHSELNLSSLELGDSALYFCASSDAPRGRNEQFFGPGTRLTVL.

This clone showed up just once. The genes are TRBV4-2 and TRBJ1-2; no firm D call. With 3 bases removed from V and 0 bases from J, the gap between germline ends came to 17 bases. The CDR3 consists of 17 residues. Germline-derived CDR1 and CDR2 are LGHNA and YNFKEQ. The CDR3 region is CASSHTIFRHPNYGYTF. DNA of the CDR3: TGTGCCAGCAGCCATACTATCTTCCGGCACCCTAACTATGGCTACACCTTC.

The chain combines TRBV27 with TRBJ1-2, with 7 bases fitting TRBD1. The CDR3 extends over 13 amino acids. The V gene end was trimmed by 8 bases and the J gene end by 3 bases; junction bases not matched to a gene: 6. The V gene's germline CDR1 is MNHEY and CDR2 SMNVEV (reference sequence). The CDR3 spells CASGAGQDYGYTF. The DNA for the CDR3 is TGTGCCAGCGGGGCAGGACAGGACTATGGCTACACCTTC.

V usage is TRBV15 and J usage is TRBJ2-7; D not resolved. Germline V gene data show CDR1 as LNHNV and CDR2 as YYDKDF (reference sequence). The CDR3 is 14 amino acids. Trimming removed 0 bases at V and 3 bases at J, with 9 bases between. CDR3 in amino acids: CATSRDHMNYEQYF. The CDR3 DNA is TGTGCCACCAGCAGAGATCACATGAACTACGAGCAGTACTTC.

The CDR3: CASSGGAGANVLTF. CDR3 nucleotides: TGTGCCAGCAGCGGAGGTGCGGGGGCCAACGTCCTGACTTTC. The chain recombines TRBV7-2 with TRBJ2-6; TRBD2 might be the D (5 bases). The CDR3 is made up of 14 amino acids. Germline CDR1 is SGHTA and CDR2 is FQGNSA. Between the trimmed V and J ends, which lost 5 bases and 4 bases, there was a span of 9 bases.

The V and J genes are TRBV3-1 (or the pseudogene TRBV3-2) and TRBJ2-3; maybe TRBD1 (5 bases). V gave up 2 bases and J gave up 8 bases, with 14 bases separating them. The CDR3 runs 14 residues. Germline CDR1 reads LGHDT; CDR2 reads YNNKEL (reference sequence). The CDR3 is CASSQSTLQGTQYF. CDR3 nucleotides: TGTGCCAGCAGCCAAAGTACATTGCAGGGTACGCAGTATTTT.

The V gene is TRBV12-5, the J gene TRBJ1-1; D might be TRBD1 (6 bases). Germline V gene sequence: CDR1 LGHNT, CDR2 FRNRAP. The germline V and J ends were trimmed by 8 bases and 2 bases, with 21 bases remaining between them. This CDR3 region has 16 residues. In DNA form, the CDR3 reads TGTGCTAGTAACTTGGGGGGGCGCTACCTTAACACTGAAGCTTTCTTT. Amino acids: CASNLGGRYLNTEAFF.

This rearrangement joins TRBV18 to TRBJ2-7; possibly TRBD1 for D (7 bases). The V gene lost 2 bases and the J gene lost 6 bases, with 14 bases spanning the gap. Germline V gives CDR1 KGHSH, CDR2 LQKENI. The CDR3 is 14 amino acids. CDR3 sequence: CASSPAGQGGEQYF. The CDR3 DNA reads as TGTGCCAGCTCACCAGCGGGCCAGGGGGGCGAGCAGTACTTC. Variable domain in full (rest from reference TRBV18 and TRBJ2-7): NAGVMQNPRHLVRRRGQEARLRCSPMKGHSHVYWYRQLPEEGLKFMVYLQKENIIDESGMPKERFSAEFPKEGPSILRIQQVVRGDSAAYFCASSPAGQGGEQYFGPGTRLTVT.

The rearrangement uses TRBV6-6 and TRBJ2-1; 9 bases agree with TRBD2. The CDR3 is 16 amino acids. CDR1 is MNHNY and CDR2 is SVGAGI in the germline V gene (reference sequence). With V trimmed by 5 bases and J by 3 bases, 8 bases remained unmatched. The CDR3 reads CASSPDLTSGYNEQFF. The CDR3 DNA follows: TGTGCCAGCAGTCCGGACCTGACTAGCGGCTACAATGAGCAGTTCTTC.

The genes are TRBV11-2 and TRBJ2-6; 8 nucleotides match TRBD1. The trim removed 10 bases at V and 0 bases at J, leaving 5 bases unmatched. The CDR3 contains 15 residues. Germline CDR1 SGHAT, CDR2 FQNNGV. The CDR3 nucleotides read TGTGCCACTGGACAGGGAAACTCTGGGGCCAACGTCCTGACTTTC. This gives the protein CATGQGNSGANVLTF.

The rearrangement links TRBV27 to TRBJ1-2; 9 bases match TRBD1. Germline V gene lookup returns CDR1 MNHEY and CDR2 SMNVEV (reference sequence). The trim removed 5 bases at V and 10 bases at J, leaving 11 bases unmatched. The CDR3 runs to 14 residues. In DNA, the CDR3 is TGTGCCAGCAGTGCCCGGGACAGGGAGGGCCCCTACACCTTC. This codes for CASSARDREGPYTF.

The chain employs TRBV19 and TRBJ2-2, with TRBD2 matching 10 bases. Losses at the gene ends were 7 bases for V and 4 bases for J; bases not matched to a gene: 9. This CDR3 has 16 residues. Per the germline V gene, CDR1 is LNHDA and CDR2 is SQIVND (reference sequence). The CDR3 protein is CASNLLAGLTTGELFF. The CDR3 DNA follows: TGTGCCAGTAACTTACTAGCGGGGCTAACCACCGGGGAGCTGTTTTTT.

The rearrangement joins TRBV5-1 to TRBJ1-4; D perhaps matches TRBD1 (6 bases). CDR1 is SGHRS and CDR2 is YFSETQ in the germline V gene. Trimming took 4 bases from V and 6 from J, leaving 16 bases between them. The CDR3 has 15 residues. The CDR3 protein is CASSAGGGGDEKLFF. CDR3 in DNA: TGCGCCAGCAGCGCCGGGGGAGGGGGTGATGAAAAACTGTTTTTT.

The chain is built from TRBV5-1 and TRBJ2-3, with unresolved D. Trimming removed 2 bases from V and 1 base from J, with 8 bases in between. The CDR3 is 14 residues long. Germline V gene sequence: CDR1 SGHRS, CDR2 YFSETQ. DNA for the CDR3: TGCGCCAGCAGCTTATTGTCCGGCACAGATACGCAGTATTTT. It translates to CASSLLSGTDTQYF.

The rearrangement uses TRBV6-6 and TRBJ1-4, with 9 nucleotides matching TRBD1. Germline-derived CDR1 and CDR2 are MNHNY and SVGAGI (reference sequence). J gave up 8 bases and V 4 bases, and 5 bases lay outside the gene matches. The CDR3 runs to 14 residues. The DNA of the CDR3 is TGTGCCAGCAGTTGGACAGGGGTCGAGGAAAAACTGTTTTTT. It is translated as CASSWTGVEEKLFF.

The chain recombines TRBV19 with TRBJ2-1, with D tentatively TRBD2 (5 bases). The germline V gene encodes CDR1 LNHDA and CDR2 SQIVND (reference sequence). V was trimmed by 5 bases and J by 0 bases, leaving 11 bases between them. This CDR3 has 15 amino acids. CDR3 sequence (DNA): TGTGCCAGTAGTGACTATTCCACCTCCTACAATGAGCAGTTCTTC. It specifies CASSDYSTSYNEQFF. Looking up the rest from reference TRBV19 and TRBJ2-1 gives the full variable domain: DGGITQSPKYLFRKEGQNVTLSCEQNLNHDAMYWYRQDPGQGLRLIYYSQIVNDFQKGDIAEGYSVSREKKESFPLTVTSAQKNPTAFYLCASSDYSTSYNEQFFGPGTRLTVL.

This chain joins TRBV7-9 and TRBJ2-1; D possibly corresponds to TRBD2 (5 bases). Trimming pared 5 bases from V and 7 bases from J, leaving 18 bases between. Per the germline V gene, CDR1 is SEHNR and CDR2 is FQNEAQ (reference sequence). The CDR3 is 15 amino acids. CDR3 bases: TGTGCCAGCAGCACCCGTGACCGGGGTGGGAATGAGCAGTTCTTC. The encoded protein is CASSTRDRGGNEQFF.

V gene TRBV9 combines with J gene TRBJ2-3, with D possibly matching TRBD2 (5 bases). Trimming stripped 3 bases from V and 0 bases from J, with 11 bases between. Germline V gene lookup returns CDR1 SGDLS and CDR2 YYNGEE. The CDR3 sequence is 15 residues long. CDR3 DNA sequence: TGTGCCAGCAGCGAACGGACTTTTAGCACAGATACGCAGTATTTT. Translating it yields CASSERTFSTDTQYF.

V is TRBV2 and J is TRBJ2-2; TRBD1 agrees at 8 bases. The CDR3 spans 15 residues. Germline CDR1 SNHLY, CDR2 FYNNEI. Trimming took 7 bases from V and 5 from J; bases not matched to a gene: 9. CDR3 sequence reads: CASTADRGGTGELFF. The CDR3 DNA is TGTGCCAGCACTGCTGACAGGGGCGGTACCGGGGAGCTGTTTTTT. The full variable domain, with the rest looked up from reference TRBV2 and TRBJ2-2, is EPEVTQTPSHQVTQMGQEVILRCVPISNHLYFYWYRQILGQKVEFLVSFYNNEISEKSEIFDDQFSVERPDGSNFTLKIRSTKLEDSAMYFCASTADRGGTGELFFGEGSRLTVL.

The genes are TRBV19 and TRBJ2-1; D may be TRBD1 (5 bases). This CDR3 is built from 15 residues. Per the germline V gene, CDR1 is LNHDA and CDR2 is SQIVND (reference sequence). Between the trimmed V and J ends, which lost 4 bases and 0 bases, there was a span of 10 bases. The DNA for the CDR3 is TGTGCCAGTAGTACAGGGCGGTACTCCTACAATGAGCAGTTCTTC. Translated, it gives CASSTGRYSYNEQFF.

The V and J genes are TRBV11-3 and TRBJ1-2; D gene uncertain. The CDR3 covers 19 residues. V was shortened by 0 bases and J by 0 bases, with 20 bases between the two germline ends. The germline CDR1 and CDR2 sequences are SGHNT and YENEEA. In DNA form, the CDR3 reads TGTGCCAGCAGCTTAGATTCGGGAATTACAGCTACCTCTAACTATGGCTACACCTTC. It yields the protein CASSLDSGITATSNYGYTF.

The rearrangement links TRBV3-1 (or the pseudogene TRBV3-2) to TRBJ2-7; 7 bases are shared with TRBD1. Germline V CDR1 and CDR2: LGHDT, YNNKEL (reference sequence). V was clipped by 3 bases and J by 1 base; unmatched bases: 9. The CDR3 length is 16 residues. The CDR3 bases are TGTGCCAGCAGCCAGCTTCAGGGGGTAAATTCCTACGAGCAGTACTTC. This sequence encodes CASSQLQGVNSYEQYF.